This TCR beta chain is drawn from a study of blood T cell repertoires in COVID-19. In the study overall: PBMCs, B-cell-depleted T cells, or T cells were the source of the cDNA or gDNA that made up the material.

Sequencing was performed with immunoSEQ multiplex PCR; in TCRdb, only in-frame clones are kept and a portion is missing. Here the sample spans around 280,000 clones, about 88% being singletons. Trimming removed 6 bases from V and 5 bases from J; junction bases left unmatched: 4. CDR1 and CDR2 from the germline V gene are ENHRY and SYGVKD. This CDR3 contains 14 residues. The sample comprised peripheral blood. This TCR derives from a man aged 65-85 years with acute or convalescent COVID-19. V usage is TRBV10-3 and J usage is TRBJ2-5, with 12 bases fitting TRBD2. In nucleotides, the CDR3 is TGTGCCATCAGACCGACTAGCGGGGGTGAGACCCAGTACTTC. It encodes CAIRPTSGGETQYF.